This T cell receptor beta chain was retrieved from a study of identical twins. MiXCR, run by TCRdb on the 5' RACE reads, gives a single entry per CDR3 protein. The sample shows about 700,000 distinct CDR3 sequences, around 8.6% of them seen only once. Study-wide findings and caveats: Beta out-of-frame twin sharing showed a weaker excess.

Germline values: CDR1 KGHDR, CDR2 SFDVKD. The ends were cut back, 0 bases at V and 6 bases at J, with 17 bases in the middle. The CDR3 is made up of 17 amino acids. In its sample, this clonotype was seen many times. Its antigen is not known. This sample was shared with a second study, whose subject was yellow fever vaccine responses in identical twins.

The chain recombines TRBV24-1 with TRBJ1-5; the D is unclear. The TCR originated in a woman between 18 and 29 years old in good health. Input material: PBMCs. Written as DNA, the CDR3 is TGTGCCACCAGTGATTTGCACCGGGGAATTCGGGGTCAGCCCCAGCATTTT. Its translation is CATSDLHRGIRGQPQHF.